One T cell receptor (beta chain) is described in this entry. The table came from immunoSEQ multiplex PCR; TCRdb's copy has only in-frame clones and leaves some out. There are around 29,000 clones in the sample; more than 80% occur only once, and over 4% lies in the top ten. CDR1 is GTSNPN, CDR2 SVGIG, per germline (reference sequence). With V trimmed by 5 bases and J by 2 bases, 4 bases remained unmatched. This CDR3 contains 13 residues. These data originate in a study of technical replicates of blood from several donors. Sequencing was done on a sample of PBMCs. This chain connects TRBV30 to TRBJ2-3; TRBD1 matches 7 bases. This TCR derives from a human donor in good health. Some clones in this sample may be carry-over from other donors' samples. CDR3 amino acids: CAWVQGDTDTQYF. The CDR3 coding sequence is TGTGCCTGGGTTCAGGGGGACACAGATACGCAGTATTTT.